These 27 T cell receptor beta chains originate from one sample sequenced in a study of T-cell reconstitution after alpha-beta-depleted transplantation in children. Preparation of the TCRbeta library was carried out with unique molecular identifiers. TCRdb re-called the PCR reads with MiXCR, one entry per CDR3 protein. In the table there are 450,000 to 550,000 distinct CDR3 sequences, over 9.5% of which are singletons. The input for sequencing was PBMCs, mostly from graft donor cells, taken 180 days after TCRalphabeta/CD19-depleted stem cell transplant. The receptors here all came from a female patient aged 2-9 years who had a stem cell transplant for aplastic anemia, so the T cells may come from the graft donor.

The V gene is TRBV11-2, the J gene TRBJ2-5; the D is unclear. The CDR3 runs to 14 residues. The V gene's germline CDR1 is SGHAT and CDR2 FQNNGV. V shed 4 bases and J shed 5 bases, with 14 bases lying between them. CDR3: CASSYTSGTETQYF. The DNA for the CDR3 is TGTGCCAGCAGCTATACTTCGGGTACGGAGACCCAGTACTTC.

Concerning this clonotype itself: It may be a read error: a sequence one base away is much more abundant. The CDR3 here is CTAKGPGGGNTDTQYF. The DNA for the CDR3 is TGCACTGCAAAGGGTCCCGGGGGCGGAAACACAGATACGCAGTATTTT. J is TRBJ2-3 and V is TRBV20-1, with D possibly called TRBD1 or TRBD2 (6 bases each). The CDR3 spans 16 residues. The V gene's germline CDR1 is DFQATT and CDR2 SNEGSKA (reference sequence).

V and J are TRBV13 and TRBJ2-7; D could derive from TRBD1 or TRBD2 (5 bases each). The CDR3 covers 13 residues. Deletions cut 5 bases from V and 5 bases from J, with 13 bases between. Germline assignment: CDR1 PRHDT and CDR2 FYEKMQ (reference sequence). The CDR3 nucleotides read TGTGCCAGCAGCCCCGGGGCCAGCGACGAGCAGTACTTC. Protein: CASSPGASDEQYF.

The chain links TRBV5-1 to TRBJ2-1; no clear D gene. Germline CDR1 SGHRS, CDR2 YFSETQ. Between the trimmed V and J ends, which lost 7 bases and 5 bases, there was a span of 13 bases. The CDR3 extends over 13 amino acids. This CDR3 reads CASRLQQNNEQFF. In DNA, the CDR3 is TGCGCCAGCCGCCTACAACAGAACAATGAGCAGTTCTTC.

Only one count was recorded for this clonotype. The chain links TRBV7-3 to TRBJ2-7; D is undetermined. In germline, CDR1 is SGHTA, CDR2 FQGTGA. Between the trimmed V and J ends, which lost 1 base and 7 bases, there was a span of 17 bases. CDR3 length equals 15 residues. For the CDR3, the DNA is TGTGCCAGCAGCTTAAGGCCTACTCCTACGAGGGAGCAGTACTTC. As protein: CASSLRPTPTREQYF.

This clonotype came up a few times. The V gene is TRBV28, the J gene TRBJ1-4; D is perhaps TRBD1 (6 bases). Between the trimmed V and J ends, which lost 3 bases and 5 bases, there was a span of 13 bases. This CDR3 is 15 amino acids long. The germline gives CDR1 MDHEN, CDR2 SYDVKM. The CDR3 is CASSFWRDTNEKLFF. The CDR3 DNA reads as TGTGCCAGCAGTTTTTGGAGGGACACCAATGAAAAACTGTTTTTT.

This clonotype was seen many times. This chain connects TRBV29-1 to TRBJ2-7; TRBD1 matches at 11 bases. CDR3 length: 13 amino acids. The junction had 7 bases not matched to a gene; V was cut back by 6 bases and J by 6 bases. Germline V gene lookup returns CDR1 SQVTM and CDR2 ANQGSEA. The CDR3 nucleotides read TGCAGCGTGCGGTCCGGGACAGGGGGCGAGCAGTACGTC. This gives the protein CSVRSGTGGEQYV.

There are many counts of this clonotype. The gene calls are TRBV6-2 or TRBV6-3 and TRBJ1-1; D is ambiguous. The CDR3 has 13 residues. Deletions cut 6 bases from V and 4 bases from J, with 12 bases between. Germline loops: CDR1 MNHEY, CDR2 SVGEGT. The CDR3 protein is CASRTWEATEAFF. CDR3 nucleotides: TGTGCCAGCAGGACCTGGGAGGCCACTGAAGCTTTCTTT.

In this sample, this clonotype turned up a few times. The chain employs TRBV10-3 and TRBJ2-7; D not certain. The CDR3 runs 12 residues. Germline loops: CDR1 ENHRY, CDR2 SYGVKD. V lost 6 bases to trimming and J lost 4 bases, with 10 bases between them. This CDR3 reads CAISADGYEQYF. The CDR3 DNA sequence: TGTGCCATCAGCGCCGATGGTTACGAGCAGTACTTC.

A few counts support this clonotype. J is TRBJ2-1 and V is TRBV29-1; no definite D call. Trimming left V 4 bases short and J 10 bases short, with 5 bases between. The CDR3 runs to 9 residues. Germline CDR1 and CDR2: SQVTM and ANQGSEA. The chain's CDR3 is CSVGREQFF. DNA of the CDR3: TGCAGCGTTGGACGGGAGCAGTTCTTC.

The V call is TRBV29-1, the J call TRBJ2-1; D is unclear. The germline V gene has CDR1 SQVTM and CDR2 ANQGSEA. Trimming left V 3 bases short and J 7 bases short, with 10 bases between. The CDR3 spans 12 residues. In nucleotides, the CDR3 is TGCAGCGTTGACATCTTAGTAAATGAGCAGTTCTTC. Translated: CSVDILVNEQFF.

The chain's CDR3 is CDASGANVLTF. DNA for the CDR3: TGTGACGCGTCTGGGGCCAACGTCCTGACTTTC. V usage is TRBV7-9 and J usage is TRBJ2-6; D ambiguous. The length of the CDR3 is 11 residues. Germline assignment: CDR1 SEHNR and CDR2 FQNEAQ (reference sequence).

The rearrangement links TRBV7-6 to TRBJ2-7; possibly TRBD1 or TRBD2 for D (6 bases each). The CDR3 runs 14 residues. Trimming cost V 5 bases and J 1 base, with 12 bases left between them. Germline CDR1 reads SGHVS; CDR2 reads FNYEAQ. The CDR3: CASSLAGQSYEQYV. CDR3 DNA sequence: TGTGCCAGCAGCCTCGCGGGACAATCCTACGAGCAGTACGTC.

The J gene is TRBJ2-5, the V gene TRBV12-3 or TRBV12-4, with D perhaps matching TRBD1 (5 bases). V dropped 8 bases and J dropped 5 bases, with 21 bases sitting between them. This CDR3 is 15 amino acids long. The DNA of the CDR3 is TGTGCCAGCTCCCAGGGCGCAGGGAAAAGGGAGACCCAGTACTTC. Protein sequence: CASSQGAGKRETQYF.

This clonotype was observed a handful of times. The CDR3 sequence: CASSTWVGDRDFSNQPQHF. The CDR3 region has the DNA TGTGCCAGCAGCACCTGGGTAGGGGACAGGGATTTCAGCAATCAGCCCCAGCATTTT. The V and J genes are TRBV7-8 and TRBJ1-5, with 9 bases aligning to TRBD1. From germline, CDR1 is SGHVS and CDR2 FQNEAQ. The CDR3 runs 19 residues. The trim removed 5 bases at V and 1 base at J, leaving 15 bases unmatched.

This clonotype was found many times. The CDR3 spells CASSRSGFTEAFF. Here the CDR3 DNA reads TGTGCCAGCAGTCGATCTGGGTTCACTGAAGCTTTCTTT. This rearrangement joins TRBV6-1 to TRBJ1-1; no firm D call. This CDR3 has 13 residues. V dropped 5 bases and J dropped 4 bases, with 11 bases sitting between them. Germline V gives CDR1 MNHNS, CDR2 SASEGT.

V and J are TRBV12-3 or TRBV12-4 and TRBJ2-3, with 16 bases identical to TRBD2. The CDR3 has 20 amino acids. The ends lost 4 bases at V and 4 bases at J; junction bases unmatched: 14. This CDR3 reads CASSSAGTSGREKGSDTQYF. The CDR3 region has the DNA TGTGCCAGCAGTTCAGCCGGGACTAGCGGGAGGGAGAAGGGCTCAGATACGCAGTATTTT.

This clonotype was detected a few times. The chain uses TRBV4-3 and TRBJ2-1; 11 bases fit TRBD2. CDR3 size: 16 residues. Losses at the gene ends were 0 bases for V and 5 bases for J; bases not matched to a gene: 3. CDR1 is LGHNA, CDR2 YSLEER, per germline. As DNA, the CDR3 is TGCGCCAGCAGCCAAGAATTAGCGGGAGGGGACAATGAGCAGTTCTTC. Residues: CASSQELAGGDNEQFF.

There are many counts of this clonotype. This chain links TRBV29-1 with TRBJ2-6; tentative D call: TRBD1 (5 bases). Per germline, CDR1 SQVTM and CDR2 ANQGSEA. CDR3 length equals 16 residues. V was pared by 0 bases and J by 13 bases, with 22 bases between. CDR3 sequence: CSVEDRRQGGSRVLTF. The CDR3 DNA is TGCAGCGTTGAAGATCGAAGGCAGGGCGGATCCAGGGTCCTGACTTTC.

The chain combines TRBV20-1 with TRBJ1-2; tentative D call: TRBD1 (5 bases). This CDR3 has 12 amino acids. CDR1 is DFQATT, CDR2 SNEGSKA, per germline (reference sequence). Trimming removed 6 bases from V and 8 bases from J, with 16 bases in between. CDR3 sequence (DNA): TGCAGTGCCCCTCCTCGGGGGGAGGGCTACACCTTC. It is translated as CSAPPRGEGYTF.

The chain is built from TRBV20-1 and TRBJ1-4, with D tentatively TRBD1 (6 bases). V was clipped by 0 bases and J by 8 bases, with 19 bases between them. Per the germline V gene, CDR1 is DFQATT and CDR2 is SNEGSKA (reference sequence). The CDR3 extends over 16 amino acids. The CDR3 region is CSARDPGETGREKLFF. The CDR3 DNA follows: TGCAGTGCTAGAGATCCTGGGGAAACAGGGAGAGAAAAACTGTTTTTT.

The chain employs TRBV6-5 and TRBJ1-1, with TRBD1 matching 7 bases. Losses at the gene ends were 4 bases for V and 0 bases for J; bases not matched to a gene: 5. This CDR3 has 15 amino acids. Germline assignment: CDR1 MNHEY and CDR2 SVGAGI. The CDR3 region has the DNA TGTGCCAGCAGTTTAACCGGGACAGTGAACACTGAAGCTTTCTTT. Translating gives CASSLTGTVNTEAFF.

The chain joins TRBV5-1 to TRBJ2-3; possibly TRBD2 for D (6 bases). Trimming pared 0 bases from V and 0 bases from J, leaving 17 bases between. CDR1 and CDR2 from the germline V gene are SGHRS and YFSETQ. The CDR3 contains 18 residues. CDR3 sequence (DNA): TGCGCCAGCAGCTTGGGGATAGGGGTAGCGGACAGCACAGATACGCAGTATTTT. Protein sequence: CASSLGIGVADSTDTQYF. The whole variable domain, remainder taken from reference TRBV5-1 and TRBJ2-3, is KAGVTQTPRYLIKTRGQQVTLSCSPISGHRSVSWYQQTPGQGLQFLFEYFSETQRNKGNFPGRFSGRQFSNSRSEMNVSTLELGDSALYLCASSLGIGVADSTDTQYFGPGTRLTVL.

This clonotype was seen repeatedly, ten times or more. The J gene is TRBJ2-5, the V gene TRBV20-1, with no clear D. CDR3 length: 13 amino acids. The germline V and J ends were trimmed by 0 bases and 0 bases, with 5 bases remaining between them. Germline CDR1 and CDR2: DFQATT and SNEGSKA (reference sequence). CDR3 sequence reads: CSARETYQETQYF. Written as DNA, the CDR3 is TGCAGTGCTAGAGAAACGTACCAAGAGACCCAGTACTTC.

This clonotype was detected ten times or more. The rearrangement joins TRBV7-8 to TRBJ1-1, with TRBD1 matching over 9 bases. The V segment lost 5 bases and the J segment 1 base; nucleotides outside the gene matches: 2. The germline V gene encodes CDR1 SGHVS and CDR2 FQNEAQ. This CDR3 contains 14 residues. Written as DNA, the CDR3 is TGTGCCAGCAGCGGACAGGGGCGGAACACTGAAGCTTTCTTT. This encodes CASSGQGRNTEAFF.

The chain couples TRBV29-1 to TRBJ1-1; a weak D match, TRBD1 (5 bases). The length of the CDR3 is 14 residues. V gave up 7 bases and J gave up 1 base, with 16 bases separating them. The germline V gene has CDR1 SQVTM and CDR2 ANQGSEA. DNA of the CDR3: TGCAGCGCGGGACGTCCCACAGGGAACACTGAAGCTTTCTTT. As protein: CSAGRPTGNTEAFF.

The J gene is TRBJ1-2, the V gene TRBV4-3; weak D call: TRBD1 (6 bases). Germline V CDR1 and CDR2: LGHNA, YSLEER. Trimming cost V 1 base and J 5 bases, with 14 bases left between them. CDR3 size: 15 residues. CDR3 amino acids: CASSQGRGGGYGYTF. In nucleotides, the CDR3 is TGCGCCAGCAGCCAAGGGCGAGGGGGTGGGTATGGCTACACCTTC.